The clone carrying this T cell receptor beta chain was detected many times. No antigen is known for it. Time point described: newly diagnosed GD, antithyroid drugs for less than 3 months. PBMC-derived RNA was used for the TCR library. This sample stems from a study of regulatory T cells in long-lasting Graves disease. CDR3 regions were amplified by Arm-PCR using iRepertoire HTBI primers to build TCR beta libraries. Each CDR3 protein is one row after TCRdb ran MiXCR on the multiplex PCR reads. The sample records roughly 510,000 distinct CDR3 sequences, around 15% being singletons. Broader study findings: Rather than thyroid tissue, only peripheral blood underwent study. New patients shared 970 or so public clonotypes, and persistent patients shared more, with 2,741.

These data also formed part of another study, on T cells in Graves' hyperthyroidism and ophthalmopathy. According to that study: The TCR CDR3 was amplified in a first-round RT-PCR using the HTBI primer set.

The sequencing used peripheral blood mononuclear cells (PBMCs), collected at new diagnosis, from a patient treated with antithyroid drugs. The receptor was isolated from a man in his late teens or twenties with Graves disease.

This chain's CDR3 is CASSPAGENTEAFF. CDR3 coding DNA: TGTGCCAGCAGCCCGGCGGGGGAGAACACTGAAGCTTTCTTT. This rearrangement joins TRBV3-1 to TRBJ1-1; tentative D call: TRBD1 (5 bases). Germline CDR1 is LGHDT and CDR2 is YNNKEL (reference sequence). This CDR3 has 14 amino acids. Trimming cost V 4 bases and J 1 base, with 10 bases left between them.